The 7 T cell receptor beta chains below were found in one sample sequenced in a study of cytomegalovirus exposure and HLA in healthy donors. Researchers ran the PCR with 60 Vbeta and 13 Jbeta primers. Generated by immunoSEQ multiplex PCR, the TCRdb table keeps only in-frame clones and is missing some. The data show about 190,000 clones, roughly 76% seen once. The specimen was PBMCs. These receptors came from a man in his forties or fifties in good health and CMV-seropositive.

On this clone: Other DNA sequences in this sample translate to the same CDR3. The chain recombines TRBV19 with TRBJ2-3, with D uncertain. The CDR3 sequence is 13 residues long. V was shortened by 3 bases and J by 1 base, with 5 bases between the two germline ends. Germline CDR1 reads LNHDA; CDR2 reads SQIVND (reference sequence). CDR3 protein: CASSILGTDTQYF. The CDR3 nucleotides are TGTGCCAGTAGTATCCTAGGCACAGATACGCAGTATTTT.

This chain joins TRBV6-1 and TRBJ2-5, with 7 nucleotides matching TRBD1. The DNA end lines up better with TRBJ2-7; the J call may be wrong. This CDR3 comprises 16 residues. In germline, CDR1 is MNHNS, CDR2 SASEGT. CDR3 region: CASSEFFLGDSSEQYF. The DNA for the CDR3 is TGTGCCAGCAGTGAATTTTTTTTGGGGGACAGTTCCGAGCAGTACTTC.

The V gene is TRBV7-2, the J gene TRBJ2-7, with TRBD2 matching over 13 bases. CDR3 length: 16 amino acids. CDR1 and CDR2 from the germline V gene are SGHTA and FQGNSA. Unmatched junction bases numbered 7, after V lost 5 bases and J lost 3 bases. CDR3 nucleotide sequence: TGTGCCAGCAGCCGGACTAGCGGGGGCCTACACTACGAGCAGTACTTC. It yields the protein CASSRTSGGLHYEQYF.

V usage is TRBV7-3 and J usage is TRBJ1-1, with 9 bases fitting TRBD1. The V and J ends lost 6 bases and 0 bases, in that order; junction bases with no gene match: 26. CDR1 is SGHTA and CDR2 is FQGTGA in the germline V gene. The CDR3 has 22 residues. CDR3 nucleotide sequence: TGTGCCAGCAGACGTTCCCCCTTCTTCCGGGACAGGGAGACTCTAATGAACACTGAAGCTTTCTTT. Encoded protein: CASRRSPFFRDRETLMNTEAFF.

V and J are TRBV2 and TRBJ1-1, with D maybe TRBD1 (6 bases). V shed 8 bases and J shed 3 bases, with 16 bases lying between them. Looked up from germline, CDR1 is SNHLY and CDR2 is FYNNEI. This CDR3 spans 14 amino acids. For the CDR3, the DNA is TGTGCCAGCGGGACACAGGGTAGGGACACTGAAGCTTTCTTT. Protein sequence: CASGTQGRDTEAFF.

V gene TRBV4-3 combines with J gene TRBJ2-3; the match to TRBD2 covers 15 bases. The ends lost 3 bases at V and 2 bases at J; junction bases unmatched: 3. Germline CDR1 and CDR2: LGHNA and YSLEER. CDR3 size: 17 residues. CDR3 protein: CASSQGLAGGATDTQYF. In DNA form, the CDR3 reads TGCGCCAGCAGCCAGGGACTAGCGGGGGGTGCCACAGATACGCAGTATTTT.

This clone has just a few counts. The junction shows a germline mismatch at one end, possibly a read error. The rearrangement joins TRBV14 to TRBJ1-3, with D possibly being TRBD1 (5 bases). Germline loops: CDR1 SGHDN, CDR2 FVKESK. The CDR3 is made up of 12 amino acids. The CDR3 nucleotides read TGTGCCAGCAGCCCCTGGACAATCCCTGGGCATTTT. Protein: CASSPWTIPGHF.